These T cell receptor beta chains were read from a single sample in a study of blood T cell repertoires in COVID-19. Assay used: immunoSEQ multiplex PCR; TCRdb lists only in-frame clones, some missing. In the table there are over 130,000 clones, 65% to 90% of which are singletons. Sequenced input: peripheral blood. These receptors were collected from a man in his fifties with acute or convalescent COVID-19. The CDR3 runs from the conserved cysteine through the conserved F or W. D genes are given only for firm matches. The size entry is marked missing in some rows and otherwise reads once, few, many or a size class.

NA	TRBV6-1	TRBD2	TRBJ2-1	CASSEWSWREGTNEQFF	TGTGCCAGCAGTGAATGGTCGTGGCGGGAGGGGACCAATGAGCAGTTCTTC
NA	TRBV4-1	TRBD1	TRBJ1-2	CASSQGVQGAGGYTF	TGCGCCAGCAGCCAAGGCGTACAGGGGGCGGGAGGCTACACCTTC
NA	TRBV15	NA	TRBJ2-7	CATSRDSGKSYEQYF	TGTGCCACCAGCAGAGATAGCGGTAAAAGCTACGAGCAGTACTTC
NA	TRBV10-3	TRBD2	TRBJ2-1	CAISEEVAGRNEQFF	TGTGCCATCAGTGAGGAGGTAGCGGGACGGAATGAGCAGTTCTTC
NA	TRBV5-1	NA	TRBJ2-5	CASSSAVTREETQYF	TGCGCCAGCAGCTCTGCCGTGACTCGAGAAGAGACCCAGTACTTC
NA	TRBV25-1	TRBD1	TRBJ2-1	CASRGLYQGASYNEQFF	TGTGCCAGCAGGGGGCTATATCAGGGGGCGAGCTACAATGAGCAGTTCTTC
NA	TRBV18	NA	TRBJ1-1	CASSPREGKTEAFF	TGTGCCAGCTCACCCCGAGAGGGTAAGACTGAAGCTTTCTTT
NA	TRBV5-1	NA	TRBJ1-1	CASSLYSLNTEAFF	TGCGCCAGCAGCTTGTACAGCTTGAACACTGAAGCTTTCTTT
NA	TRBV5-1	TRBD1	TRBJ1-2	CASSIGQGIYGYTF	TGCGCCAGCAGCATAGGACAGGGGATCTATGGCTACACCTTC
NA	TRBV15	NA	TRBJ1-1	CATSRGGYGFMNTEAFF	TGTGCCACCAGCAGAGGAGGGTATGGGTTTATGAACACTGAAGCTTTCTTT
NA	TRBV5-5	NA	TRBJ2-7	CASSLKSGVTYEQYF	TGTGCCAGCAGCTTGAAGTCGGGAGTGACGTACGAGCAGTACTTC
NA	TRBV19	TRBD1	TRBJ2-1	CASNRDRASEQFF	TGTGCCAGTAACCGGGACAGGGCAAGCGAGCAGTTCTTC
NA	TRBV7-2	NA	TRBJ2-1	CASSLGVLATSSYNEQFF	TGTGCCAGCAGCTTAGGAGTTCTAGCGACAAGCTCCTACAATGAGCAGTTCTTC
once	TRBV6-5	NA	TRBJ2-1	CASSQLFSSSEQFF	TGTGCCAGCAGTCAACTTTTCAGCTCTAGTGAGCAGTTCTTC
NA	TRBV5-1	NA	TRBJ1-1	CASTDPGLSTEAFF	TGCGCCAGCACCGACCCAGGGCTGAGCACTGAAGCTTTCTTT
few	TRBV10-1	NA	TRBJ2-3	CASSKGQADTQYF	TGCGCCAGCAGTAAGGGGCAAGCAGATACGCAGTATTTT
NA	TRBV19	TRBD1	TRBJ2-3	CASSSPGTGGLDTQYF	TGTGCCAGTAGTTCTCCCGGGACAGGGGGCTTAGATACGCAGTATTTT
NA	TRBV2	TRBD1	TRBJ2-7	CAIQYPGQGYNEQYF	TGTGCCATCCAATATCCGGGACAGGGGTACAACGAGCAGTACTTC